This T cell receptor beta chain was identified during a study of T cell changes during pregnancy in multiple sclerosis. Trimming stripped 3 bases from V and 0 bases from J, with 8 bases between. Germline loops: CDR1 KGHSH, CDR2 LQKENI. The CDR3 contains 14 residues. TCRdb's table, derived via immunoSEQ multiplex PCR, lists solely in-frame clones and lacks some. The table lists tens of thousands of clones, 92% of them singletons. The chain is built from TRBV18 and TRBJ1-2; D ambiguous. The sample in question was peripheral blood, obtained before pregnancy. The origin of this receptor is a female donor with multiple sclerosis, enrolled in a pregnancy study. The CDR3 nucleotides are TGTGCCAGCTCACCCAACAGCCCTAACTATGGCTACACCTTC. Protein sequence: CASSPNSPNYGYTF.